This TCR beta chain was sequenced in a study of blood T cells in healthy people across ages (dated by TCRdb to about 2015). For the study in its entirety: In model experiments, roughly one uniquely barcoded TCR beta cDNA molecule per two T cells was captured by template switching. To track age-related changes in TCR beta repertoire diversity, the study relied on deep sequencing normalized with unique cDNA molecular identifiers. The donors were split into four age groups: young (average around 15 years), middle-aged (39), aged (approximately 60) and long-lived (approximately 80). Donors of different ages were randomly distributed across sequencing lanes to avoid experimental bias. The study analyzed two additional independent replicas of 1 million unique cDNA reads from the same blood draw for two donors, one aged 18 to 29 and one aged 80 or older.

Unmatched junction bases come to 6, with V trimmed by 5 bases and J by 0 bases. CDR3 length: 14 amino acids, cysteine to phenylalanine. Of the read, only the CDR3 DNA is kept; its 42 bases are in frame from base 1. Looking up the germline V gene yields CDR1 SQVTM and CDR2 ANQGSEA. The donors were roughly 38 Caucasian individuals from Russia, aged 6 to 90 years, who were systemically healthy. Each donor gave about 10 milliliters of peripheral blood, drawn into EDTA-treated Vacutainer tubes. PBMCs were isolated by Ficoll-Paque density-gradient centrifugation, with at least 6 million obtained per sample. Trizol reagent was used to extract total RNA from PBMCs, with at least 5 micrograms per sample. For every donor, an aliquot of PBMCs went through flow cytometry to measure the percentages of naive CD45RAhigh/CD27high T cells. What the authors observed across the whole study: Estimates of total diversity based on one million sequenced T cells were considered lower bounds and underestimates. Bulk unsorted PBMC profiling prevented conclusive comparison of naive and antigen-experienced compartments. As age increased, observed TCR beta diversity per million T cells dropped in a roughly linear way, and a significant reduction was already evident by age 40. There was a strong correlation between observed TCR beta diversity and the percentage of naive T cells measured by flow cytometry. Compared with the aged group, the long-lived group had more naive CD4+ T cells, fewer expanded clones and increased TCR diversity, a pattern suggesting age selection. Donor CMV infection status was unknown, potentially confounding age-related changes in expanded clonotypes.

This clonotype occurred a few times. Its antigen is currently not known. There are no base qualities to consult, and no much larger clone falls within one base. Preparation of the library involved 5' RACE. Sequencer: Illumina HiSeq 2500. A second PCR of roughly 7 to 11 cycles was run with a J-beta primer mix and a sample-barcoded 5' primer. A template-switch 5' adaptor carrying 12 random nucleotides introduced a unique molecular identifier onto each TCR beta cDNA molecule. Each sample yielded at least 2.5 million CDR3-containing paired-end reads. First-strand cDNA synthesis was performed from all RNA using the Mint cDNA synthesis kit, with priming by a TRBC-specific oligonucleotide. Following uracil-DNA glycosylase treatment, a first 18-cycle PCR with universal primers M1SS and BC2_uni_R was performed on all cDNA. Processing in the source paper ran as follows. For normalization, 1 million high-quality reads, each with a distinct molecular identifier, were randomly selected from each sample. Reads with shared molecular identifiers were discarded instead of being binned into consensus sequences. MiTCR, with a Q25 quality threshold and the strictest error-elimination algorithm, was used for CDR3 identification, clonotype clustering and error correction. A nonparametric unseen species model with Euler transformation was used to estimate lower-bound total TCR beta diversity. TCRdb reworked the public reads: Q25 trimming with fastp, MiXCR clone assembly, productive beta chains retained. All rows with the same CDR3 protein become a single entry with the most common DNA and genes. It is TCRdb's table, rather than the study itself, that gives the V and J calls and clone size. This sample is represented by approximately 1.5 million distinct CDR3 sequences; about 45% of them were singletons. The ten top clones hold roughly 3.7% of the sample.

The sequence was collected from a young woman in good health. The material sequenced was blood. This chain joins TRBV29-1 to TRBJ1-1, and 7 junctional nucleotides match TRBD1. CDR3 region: CSVRTGNMNTEAFF. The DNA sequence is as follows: TGCAGCGTTCGGACAGGAAATATGAACACTGAAGCTTTCTTT.